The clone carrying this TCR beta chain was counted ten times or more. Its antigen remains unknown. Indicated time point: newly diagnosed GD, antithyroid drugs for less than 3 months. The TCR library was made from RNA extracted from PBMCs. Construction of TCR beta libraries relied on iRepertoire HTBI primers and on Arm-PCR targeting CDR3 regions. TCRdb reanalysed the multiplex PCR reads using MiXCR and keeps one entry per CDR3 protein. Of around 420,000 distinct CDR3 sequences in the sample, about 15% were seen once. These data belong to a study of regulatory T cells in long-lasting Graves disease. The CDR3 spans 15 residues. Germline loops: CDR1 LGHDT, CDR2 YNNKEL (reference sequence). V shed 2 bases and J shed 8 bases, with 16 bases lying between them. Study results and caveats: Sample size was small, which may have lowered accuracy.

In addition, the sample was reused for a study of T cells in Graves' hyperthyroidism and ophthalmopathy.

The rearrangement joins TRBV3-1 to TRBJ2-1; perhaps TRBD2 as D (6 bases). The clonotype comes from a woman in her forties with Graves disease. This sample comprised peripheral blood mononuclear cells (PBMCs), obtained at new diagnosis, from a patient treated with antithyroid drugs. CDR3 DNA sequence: TGTGCCAGCAGCCAAAGTCTAGCTGGAGGGGATGAGCAGTTCTTC. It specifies CASSQSLAGGDEQFF.